The rows below give T cell receptor beta chains drawn from one sample of a study of blood T cells in healthy people across ages. A single record per CDR3 protein comes from TCRdb applying MiXCR to the 5' RACE reads. Among 650,000 to 1,000,000 distinct CDR3 sequences listed, roughly 34% were seen once. Sequences were obtained from blood. The receptors originated from a man between 18 and 29 years old in good health. Both conserved end residues are part of each CDR3. The D gene is left open where the match is weak. Some rows have no size entry. The others give once, few or many, or a class for an expanded clone.

v_call: TRBV10-3; d_call: -; clone_size: few; j_call: TRBJ1-1; cdr3_nt: TGTGCCACCGGCGTGGTAGGAGACACTGAAGCTTTCTTT; cdr3_aa: CATGVVGDTEAFF
v_call: TRBV12-3/TRBV12-4; d_call: -; clone_size: few; j_call: TRBJ1-2; cdr3_nt: TGTGCCAGCAGTTTAGGGTACAGTCTCTATGGCTACACCTTC; cdr3_aa: CASSLGYSLYGYTF
v_call: TRBV20-1; d_call: TRBD2; clone_size: -; j_call: TRBJ2-5; cdr3_nt: TGCAGTGCTAGAGTGTGGCGGGGGAGAACGGAGACCCAGTACTTC; cdr3_aa: CSARVWRGRTETQYF
v_call: TRBV5-5; d_call: -; clone_size: -; j_call: TRBJ2-7; cdr3_nt: TGTGCCAGCAGCTTGGCCTCCTCCGCTCTAATCTACGAGCAGTACTTC; cdr3_aa: CASSLASSALIYEQYF
v_call: TRBV4-3; d_call: -; clone_size: many; j_call: TRBJ2-7; cdr3_nt: TGCGCCAGCAGCCAAGATCGGGGTGGGACTGGAAACGAGCAGTACTTC; cdr3_aa: CASSQDRGGTGNEQYF
v_call: TRBV20-1; d_call: TRBD1; clone_size: -; j_call: TRBJ2-5; cdr3_nt: TGCAGTGCTAGTGTGGGACAGGAGGTGGACAATGAGCAGTACTTC; cdr3_aa: CSASVGQEVDNEQYF
v_call: TRBV7-3; d_call: -; clone_size: few; j_call: TRBJ2-5; cdr3_nt: TGTGCCAGCAGCCTGACAGCACACCAAGAGACCCAGTACTTC; cdr3_aa: CASSLTAHQETQYF
v_call: TRBV29-1; d_call: -; clone_size: few; j_call: TRBJ1-1; cdr3_nt: TGCAGCGTTGTCGCCGCCAAAGGGGACACTGAAGCTTTCTTT; cdr3_aa: CSVVAAKGDTEAFF
v_call: TRBV7-2; d_call: -; clone_size: -; j_call: TRBJ2-2; cdr3_nt: TGTGCCAGCAGTCGCGACTCCCAAACCGGGGAGCTGTTTTTT; cdr3_aa: CASSRDSQTGELFF
v_call: TRBV5-1; d_call: TRBD1; clone_size: -; j_call: TRBJ2-5; cdr3_nt: TGCGCCAGCAGCTTGGTGGGACAGGCGTTTGGTGAGACCCAGTACTTC; cdr3_aa: CASSLVGQAFGETQYF
v_call: TRBV29-1; d_call: -; clone_size: few; j_call: TRBJ2-7; cdr3_nt: TGCAGCGTTGAAGGGCCGGCGGGGGCCTCTGACTACGAGCAGTACTTC; cdr3_aa: CSVEGPAGASDYEQYF
v_call: TRBV2; d_call: TRBD1; clone_size: few; j_call: TRBJ2-3; cdr3_nt: TGTGCCAGCAGGGGGACAGGGGGATGGGATACGCAGTATTTT; cdr3_aa: CASRGTGGWDTQYF
v_call: TRBV12-3/TRBV12-4; d_call: TRBD2; clone_size: few; j_call: TRBJ2-3; cdr3_nt: TGTGCCAGCAGTTTAGCCGTCGGGGGGGGAGATACGCAGTATTTT; cdr3_aa: CASSLAVGGGDTQYF
v_call: TRBV6-2/TRBV6-3; d_call: -; clone_size: few; j_call: TRBJ2-3; cdr3_nt: TGTGCCAGCAGTTACCCCGGCAGGCTGGATACGCAGTATTTT; cdr3_aa: CASSYPGRLDTQYF
v_call: TRBV27; d_call: -; clone_size: -; j_call: TRBJ2-1; cdr3_nt: TGTGCCAGCACAACAGTGCGGGGGCCCATCTACAATGAGCAGTTCTTC; cdr3_aa: CASTTVRGPIYNEQFF
v_call: TRBV7-2; d_call: TRBD1; clone_size: -; j_call: TRBJ1-5; cdr3_nt: TGTGCCAGCTCCGGGACAGGGGATCCGCCCCAGCATTTT; cdr3_aa: CASSGTGDPPQHF
v_call: TRBV4-2; d_call: -; clone_size: -; j_call: TRBJ1-2; cdr3_nt: TGTGCCAGCAGCTACGGCGGGGGTGCGGATGGCTACACCTTC; cdr3_aa: CASSYGGGADGYTF
v_call: TRBV20-1; d_call: -; clone_size: few; j_call: TRBJ2-7; cdr3_nt: TGCAGTGCGCCGAGACTGGGGGCCAGGAGACACAATGAGCAGTACTTC; cdr3_aa: CSAPRLGARRHNEQYF
v_call: TRBV20-1; d_call: -; clone_size: -; j_call: TRBJ2-5; cdr3_nt: TGCAGTGCTAATGCGGATACAATGAAGCAGTACTTC; cdr3_aa: CSANADTMKQYF
v_call: TRBV5-1; d_call: -; clone_size: -; j_call: TRBJ2-5; cdr3_nt: TGCGCCAGCGCCAACAGGGAGACCCAGTACTTC; cdr3_aa: CASANRETQYF
v_call: TRBV5-1; d_call: -; clone_size: few; j_call: TRBJ1-2; cdr3_nt: TGCGCCAGCAGCTTCCGGATAGAAGAGACCTATGGCTACACCTTC; cdr3_aa: CASSFRIEETYGYTF
v_call: TRBV9; d_call: TRBD2; clone_size: -; j_call: TRBJ2-2; cdr3_nt: TGTGCCAGCAGCGTAGTCAGCGGGGGGGTTAACACCGGGGAGCTGTTTTTT; cdr3_aa: CASSVVSGGVNTGELFF
v_call: TRBV25-1; d_call: -; clone_size: few; j_call: TRBJ2-1; cdr3_nt: TGTGCCAGCAGTACAGGCTTTTACAATGAGCAGTTCTTC; cdr3_aa: CASSTGFYNEQFF
v_call: TRBV25-1; d_call: -; clone_size: few; j_call: TRBJ1-1; cdr3_nt: TGTGCCAGCACCTACACCACTGAAGCTTTCTTT; cdr3_aa: CASTYTTEAFF
v_call: TRBV4-3; d_call: -; clone_size: -; j_call: TRBJ2-5; cdr3_nt: TGCGCCAGCAGCCAAGGAGGAGGGGGCCAAGAGACCCAGTACTTC; cdr3_aa: CASSQGGGGQETQYF
v_call: TRBV6-5; d_call: TRBD1; clone_size: many; j_call: TRBJ2-3; cdr3_nt: TGTGCCAGCAGGACCGGACAGGGAGGCACAGATACGCAGTATTTT; cdr3_aa: CASRTGQGGTDTQYF
v_call: TRBV29-1; d_call: -; clone_size: few; j_call: TRBJ2-5; cdr3_nt: TGCAGCGTCGAGAAGACTGAGTACCAAGAGACCCAGTACTTC; cdr3_aa: CSVEKTEYQETQYF
v_call: TRBV5-5; d_call: TRBD1; clone_size: -; j_call: TRBJ2-1; cdr3_nt: TGTGCCAGCAGCCCGGGACAGGCATACAATGAGCAGTTCTTC; cdr3_aa: CASSPGQAYNEQFF
v_call: TRBV27; d_call: -; clone_size: -; j_call: TRBJ1-2; cdr3_nt: TGTGCCAGCAGTCCGACGACTTCTTATCCTTATGGCTACACCTTC; cdr3_aa: CASSPTTSYPYGYTF
v_call: TRBV6-2/TRBV6-3; d_call: TRBD1; clone_size: -; j_call: TRBJ1-1; cdr3_nt: TGTGCCAGCAAGCGGACAGGGTCGGCCACTGAAGCTTTCTTT; cdr3_aa: CASKRTGSATEAFF
v_call: TRBV7-2; d_call: TRBD2; clone_size: -; j_call: TRBJ2-5; cdr3_nt: TGTGCCAGCAGCACCCGGACTAGCTCAGGGGAGACCCAGTACTTC; cdr3_aa: CASSTRTSSGETQYF
v_call: TRBV10-3; d_call: -; clone_size: -; j_call: TRBJ2-2; cdr3_nt: TGTGCCATCAGTGGCGGCAGCTACACCGGGGAGCTGTTTTTT; cdr3_aa: CAISGGSYTGELFF
v_call: TRBV3-1; d_call: -; clone_size: -; j_call: TRBJ1-1; cdr3_nt: TGTGCCAGCAGCCAAGAAACGGTGATAGGGGGTGAAGCTTTCTTT; cdr3_aa: CASSQETVIGGEAFF
v_call: TRBV10-3; d_call: -; clone_size: -; j_call: TRBJ1-5; cdr3_nt: TGTGCCATCAGTGAGTCCTCGCGAGGGTGGGAGCCCCAGCATTTT; cdr3_aa: CAISESSRGWEPQHF
v_call: TRBV20-1; d_call: -; clone_size: -; j_call: TRBJ1-4; cdr3_nt: TGCAGTGCTAGAGAGCCTCGACCCCGGTTCGAAAAACTGTTTTTT; cdr3_aa: CSAREPRPRFEKLFF
v_call: TRBV5-1; d_call: -; clone_size: few; j_call: TRBJ2-6; cdr3_nt: TGCGCCAGCAGCTTGCGGCAGGGTATGCTCTCTGGGGCCAACGTCCTGACTTTC; cdr3_aa: CASSLRQGMLSGANVLTF
v_call: TRBV5-1; d_call: TRBD2; clone_size: -; j_call: TRBJ2-7; cdr3_nt: TGCGCCAGCAGCGCTCCTAGCGGGAGGGCCTTCAACGAGCAGTACTTC; cdr3_aa: CASSAPSGRAFNEQYF
v_call: TRBV29-1; d_call: -; clone_size: few; j_call: TRBJ1-2; cdr3_nt: TGCAGCGTTTACGGGGGGCGATCTCTCCCCGGTTATGGCTACACCTTC; cdr3_aa: CSVYGGRSLPGYGYTF
v_call: TRBV7-8; d_call: TRBD2; clone_size: few; j_call: TRBJ2-1; cdr3_nt: TGTGCCAGCAGCTCCACCGATGCGGTAGCGGGGATCCATGAGCAGTTCTTC; cdr3_aa: CASSSTDAVAGIHEQFF
v_call: TRBV20-1; d_call: TRBD1; clone_size: -; j_call: TRBJ1-6; cdr3_nt: TGCAGTGCTAGAGTTGAGGGACAGAATAATTCACCCCTCCACTTT; cdr3_aa: CSARVEGQNNSPLHF
v_call: TRBV12-3/TRBV12-4; d_call: -; clone_size: -; j_call: TRBJ1-5; cdr3_nt: TGTGCCAGCAGTTTATACAGGGAGGCCAGCAATCAGCCCCAGCATTTT; cdr3_aa: CASSLYREASNQPQHF